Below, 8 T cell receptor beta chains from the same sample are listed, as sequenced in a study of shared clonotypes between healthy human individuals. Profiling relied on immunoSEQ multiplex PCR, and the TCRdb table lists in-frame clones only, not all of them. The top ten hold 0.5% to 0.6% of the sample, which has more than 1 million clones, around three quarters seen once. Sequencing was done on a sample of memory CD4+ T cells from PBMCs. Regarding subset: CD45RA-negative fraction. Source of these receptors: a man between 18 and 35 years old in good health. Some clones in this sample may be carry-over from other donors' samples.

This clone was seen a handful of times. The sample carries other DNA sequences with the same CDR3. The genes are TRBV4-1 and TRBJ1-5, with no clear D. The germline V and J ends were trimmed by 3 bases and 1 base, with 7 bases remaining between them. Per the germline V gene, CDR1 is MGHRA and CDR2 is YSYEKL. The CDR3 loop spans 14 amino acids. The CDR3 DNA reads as TGCGCCAGCAGCCAGGGGTCAAGCAATCAGCCCCAGCATTTT. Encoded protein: CASSQGSSNQPQHF.

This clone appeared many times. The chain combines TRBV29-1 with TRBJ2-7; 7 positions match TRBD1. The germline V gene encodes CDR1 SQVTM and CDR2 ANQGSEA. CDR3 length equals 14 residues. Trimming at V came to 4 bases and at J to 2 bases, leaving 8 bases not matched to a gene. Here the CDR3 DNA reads TGCAGCGTTGCCCGGACCCAGGGGGCCTACGAGCAGTACTTC. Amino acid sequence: CSVARTQGAYEQYF.

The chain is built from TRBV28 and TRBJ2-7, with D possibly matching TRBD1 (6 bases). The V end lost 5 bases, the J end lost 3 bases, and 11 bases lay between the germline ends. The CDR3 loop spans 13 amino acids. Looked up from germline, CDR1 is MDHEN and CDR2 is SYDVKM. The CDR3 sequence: CASSARGIYEQYF. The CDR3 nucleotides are TGTGCCAGCAGTGCTAGGGGGATCTACGAGCAGTACTTC. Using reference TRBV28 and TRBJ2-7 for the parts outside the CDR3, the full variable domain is DVKVTQSSRYLVKRTGEKVFLECVQDMDHENMFWYRQDPGLGLRLIYFSYDVKMKEKGDIPEGYSVSREKKERFSLILESASTNQTSMYLCASSARGIYEQYFGPGTRLTVT.

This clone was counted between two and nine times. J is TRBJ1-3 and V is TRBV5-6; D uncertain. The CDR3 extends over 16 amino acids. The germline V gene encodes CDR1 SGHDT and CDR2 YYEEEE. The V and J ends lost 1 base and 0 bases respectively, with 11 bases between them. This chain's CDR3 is CASSLIGDPSGNTIYF. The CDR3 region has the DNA TGTGCCAGCAGCTTGATCGGTGATCCCTCTGGAAACACCATATATTTT.

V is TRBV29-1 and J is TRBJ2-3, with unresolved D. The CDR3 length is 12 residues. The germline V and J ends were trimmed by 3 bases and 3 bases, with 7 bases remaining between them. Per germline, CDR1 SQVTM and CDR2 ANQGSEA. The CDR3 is CSVDDGTDTQYF. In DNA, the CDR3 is TGCAGCGTTGACGACGGGACAGATACGCAGTATTTT.

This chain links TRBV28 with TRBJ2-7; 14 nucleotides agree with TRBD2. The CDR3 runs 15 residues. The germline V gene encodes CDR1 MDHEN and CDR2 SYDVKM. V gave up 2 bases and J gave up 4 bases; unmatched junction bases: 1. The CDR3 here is CASSLRLAGGYEQYF. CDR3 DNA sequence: TGTGCCAGCAGTTTACGACTAGCGGGAGGGTACGAGCAGTACTTC.

This chain's CDR3 is CASSLGDRSPNEQFF. The CDR3 region has the DNA TGTGCCAGCAGCTTGGGAGACAGGAGCCCCAATGAGCAGTTCTTC. V is TRBV5-4 and J is TRBJ2-1; D might be TRBD1 (6 bases). Trimming removed 0 bases from V and 6 bases from J, with 13 bases in between. Germline lookup yields CDR1 SGHNT and CDR2 YYREEE (reference sequence). The CDR3 is made up of 15 amino acids.

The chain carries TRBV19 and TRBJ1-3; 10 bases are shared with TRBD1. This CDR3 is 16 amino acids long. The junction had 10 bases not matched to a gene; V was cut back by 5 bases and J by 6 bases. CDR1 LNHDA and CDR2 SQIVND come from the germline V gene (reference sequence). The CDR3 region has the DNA TGTGCCAGTAGTTTTGAGCCGGGACAGGGGTTAAACACCATATATTTT. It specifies CASSFEPGQGLNTIYF. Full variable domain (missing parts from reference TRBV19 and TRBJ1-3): DGGITQSPKYLFRKEGQNVTLSCEQNLNHDAMYWYRQDPGQGLRLIYYSQIVNDFQKGDIAEGYSVSREKKESFPLTVTSAQKNPTAFYLCASSFEPGQGLNTIYFGEGSWLTVV.